This T cell receptor (beta chain) was retrieved from a study of identifying expanded T cells in peripheral blood. General study points: Variance in clone template counts between approximately two-week samples significantly increased with total template count across all healthy donors.

Turning to this clone: Its target is unknown.

Germline assignment: CDR1 SGHVS and CDR2 FQNEAQ. The CDR3 has 16 amino acids. V shed 0 bases and J 1 base; nucleotides not matched to a gene: 5. Sequencing used immunoSEQ multiplex PCR; TCRdb keeps in-frame clones, though not all of them. There are about 78,000 clones in the sample; 80% to 90% occur only once, and more than 15% lies in the top ten. V and J are TRBV7-8 and TRBJ2-7; the match to TRBD2 covers 8 bases. Material for sequencing was blood. The TCR sequence derives from a person between 18 and 70 years old in good health. For the CDR3, the DNA is TGTGCCAGCAGCTTAGCGGCGGGGGGACAATCCTACGAGCAGTACTTC. Protein product: CASSLAAGGQSYEQYF. Full variable domain (remainder filled in from reference TRBV7-8 and TRBJ2-7): GAGVSQSPRYKVAKRGQDVALRCDPISGHVSLFWYQQALGQGPEFLTYFQNEAQLDKSGLPSDRFFAERPEGSVSTLKIQRTQQEDSAVYLCASSLAAGGQSYEQYFGPGTRLTVT.